This is a list of T cell receptor beta chains from one sample in a study of cytomegalovirus exposure and HLA in healthy donors. Method: immunoSEQ multiplex PCR; TCRdb's copy keeps in-frame clones and lacks some. The profile shows some 250,000 clones, roughly 89% of them singletons. Material for sequencing was PBMCs. The receptors come from a woman aged 18-29 years in good health and CMV-seronegative. The CDR3 runs from the conserved cysteine through the conserved F or W. A row's size may be missing; if present it is once, few, many or a size class.

j_call clone_size v_call cdr3_aa
TRBJ1-4 . TRBV2 CATKLSGLYEKLFF
TRBJ1-1 . TRBV28 CASSLGQGKAFF
TRBJ1-1 . TRBV19 CASSIYSISNTEAFF
TRBJ1-1 . TRBV28 CASSRQGEHTEAFF
TRBJ2-2 . TRBV27 CASSLAGPTQGWTGELFF
TRBJ1-6 few TRBV7-2 CASSLGGENSPLHF
TRBJ1-1 . TRBV28 CASSLAAVNTEAFF
TRBJ1-1 . TRBV18 CASSLAGLGNTEAFF
TRBJ2-7 . TRBV28 CASSLEARAPSYEQYF
TRBJ2-1 . TRBV11-2 CASSLGQNEQFF
TRBJ2-7 . TRBV27 CASSMTGHEQYF
TRBJ1-1 . TRBV6-6 CASSQLGQGNTEAFF
TRBJ1-3 . TRBV19 CASSLETGGSGNTIYF
TRBJ1-3 . TRBV7-7 CASSNRESSGNTIYF
TRBJ1-1 once TRBV5-1 CASRSGQPGNTEAFF
TRBJ1-2 . TRBV5-8 CASSLDGWYGYTF
TRBJ1-5 once TRBV7-9 CASSAPGGSGPQHF
TRBJ1-6 once TRBV4-1 CASSQDLSDSPLHF
TRBJ2-7 . TRBV25-1 CASSETGFVYEQYF
TRBJ1-6 few TRBV7-2 CASSLGLAVDSPLHF
TRBJ1-4 . TRBV4-1 CASSLVVVVSGEKLFF
TRBJ2-1 . TRBV9 CASSERGGKHNEQFF
TRBJ1-2 . TRBV9 CASSDQTGAGYTF
TRBJ2-7 . TRBV28 CASSRTGGSYEQYF
TRBJ2-7 . TRBV28 CASSFQGLESNYEQYF
TRBJ2-3 once TRBV9 CASSVEGRTSTDTQYF